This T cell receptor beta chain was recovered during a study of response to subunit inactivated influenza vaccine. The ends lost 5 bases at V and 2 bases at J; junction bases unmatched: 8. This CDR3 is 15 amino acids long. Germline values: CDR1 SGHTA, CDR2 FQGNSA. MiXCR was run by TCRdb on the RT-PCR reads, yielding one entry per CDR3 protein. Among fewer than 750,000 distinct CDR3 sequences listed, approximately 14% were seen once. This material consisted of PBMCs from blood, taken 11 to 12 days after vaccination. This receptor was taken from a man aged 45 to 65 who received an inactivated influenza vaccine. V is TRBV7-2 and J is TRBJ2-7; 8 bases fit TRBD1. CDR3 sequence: CASSITPGGAYEQYF. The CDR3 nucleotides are TGTGCCAGCAGCATAACCCCAGGGGGCGCCTACGAGCAGTACTTC.